Sequencing of this T cell receptor (beta chain) was carried out in a study of shared clonotypes between healthy human individuals. Study-wide results and limits: Non-shared clonotypes displayed generation probabilities falling below those of clonotypes present in all four donors. Memory subsets had estimated richness that was generally smaller than that of naive subsets.

Sequencing was performed with immunoSEQ multiplex PCR; in TCRdb, only in-frame clones are kept and a portion is missing. Of 2 million to 2.5 million clones in the sample, 80% to 95% were seen once. As concerns this clone: Antigen specificity is unknown.

The CDR3 has 13 residues. Germline-derived CDR1 and CDR2 are SGDLS and YYNGEE. The ends were cut back, 0 bases at V and 2 bases at J, with 4 bases in the middle. The source of this sequence is a man between 18 and 35 years old in good health. Some clones in this sample may be carry-over from other donors' samples. Source material: naive CD4+ T cells from PBMCs. The subset: CD45RA+ positively selected. The rearrangement joins TRBV9 to TRBJ2-3; no reliable D call. In DNA, the CDR3 is TGTGCCAGCAGCGTAGTCCCCACAGATACGCAGTATTTT. Its protein is CASSVVPTDTQYF.